The 6 T cell receptor beta chains reported below all come from one sample, sequenced in a study of cytomegalovirus exposure and HLA in healthy donors. Here immunoSEQ multiplex PCR was the method, and the copy in TCRdb shows in-frame clones only, minus some. The table records 67,000 or so clones, 85% to 95% of them present only once. Sequencing was carried out using PBMCs. The receptors stem from a man aged 18 to 35 in good health and CMV-seropositive.

The chain joins TRBV7-9 to TRBJ2-1; D remains ambiguous. Trimming shortened V by 2 bases and J by 2 bases, and 7 bases separated the two germline ends. This CDR3 comprises 14 residues. Per germline, CDR1 SEHNR and CDR2 FQNEAQ (reference sequence). CDR3 protein: CASSLSQAYNEQFF. The CDR3 nucleotides are TGTGCCAGCAGCTTATCCCAGGCCTACAATGAGCAGTTCTTC.

The chain carries TRBV7-8 and TRBJ1-4; tentatively, D is TRBD1 (5 bases). Germline CDR1 and CDR2: SGHVS and FQNEAQ. V was pared by 2 bases and J by 8 bases, with 15 bases between. The CDR3 length is 15 residues. The CDR3 spells CASSLQAGILEKLFF. For the CDR3, the DNA is TGTGCCAGCAGCTTACAGGCAGGGATTTTGGAAAAACTGTTTTTT.

This clone was found once. The CDR3 DNA follows: TGTGCCAGCAGGGAGCAAGGGGGAGCCGGGGAGCTGTTTTTT. Protein: CASREQGGAGELFF. The rearrangement uses TRBV2 and TRBJ2-2, with a tentative D call TRBD1 (6 bases). V lost 6 bases and J lost 6, with 14 bases in between. Germline V gene data show CDR1 as SNHLY and CDR2 as FYNNEI. The CDR3 loop spans 14 amino acids.

CDR3 protein: CASSLERGVRLYEQYF. CDR3 DNA sequence: TGCGCCAGCAGCTTAGAGCGGGGGGTACGACTCTACGAGCAGTACTTC. The gene calls are TRBV5-1 and TRBJ2-7; 9 bases are a match to TRBD2. The ends lost 2 bases at V and 3 bases at J; junction bases unmatched: 9. CDR1 and CDR2 from the germline V gene are SGHRS and YFSETQ. The CDR3 is made up of 16 amino acids.

The chain combines TRBV6-1 with TRBJ1-1; 11 bases map to TRBD1. Germline assignment: CDR1 MNHNS and CDR2 SASEGT. The CDR3 is 15 amino acids. V trimming: 10 bases; J trimming: 6 bases; junction bases outside the gene matches: 13. CDR3 in DNA: TGTGCCACCCAGGACAGGGGGCAAATTAGGGCTGAAGCTTTCTTT. Its translation is CATQDRGQIRAEAFF.

The V gene is TRBV7-9, the J gene TRBJ2-7; D is ambiguous. Trimming stripped 6 bases from V and 1 base from J, with 10 bases between. The CDR3 length is 13 residues. Germline lookup yields CDR1 SEHNR and CDR2 FQNEAQ (reference sequence). CDR3 loop: CASRPTSSYEQYF. CDR3 bases: TGTGCCAGCAGGCCGACATCGTCCTACGAGCAGTACTTC.